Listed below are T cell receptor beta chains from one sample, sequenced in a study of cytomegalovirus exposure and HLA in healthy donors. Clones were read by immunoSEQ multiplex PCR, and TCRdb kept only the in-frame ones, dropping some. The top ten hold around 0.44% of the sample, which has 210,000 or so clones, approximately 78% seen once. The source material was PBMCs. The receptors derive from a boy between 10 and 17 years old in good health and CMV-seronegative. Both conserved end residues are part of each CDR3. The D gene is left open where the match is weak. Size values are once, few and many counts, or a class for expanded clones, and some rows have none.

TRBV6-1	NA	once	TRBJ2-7	TGTGCCAGCCGGTCCCCCGGGCGGGACGAGCAGTACTTC	CASRSPGRDEQYF
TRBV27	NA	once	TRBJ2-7	TGTGCCAGCAGCTTCGGACGGGACCAGGGGAGCGAGCAGTACTTC	CASSFGRDQGSEQYF
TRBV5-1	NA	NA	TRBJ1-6	TGCGCCAGCAGCAAGACGGGCGGCAGGGCACATAATTCACCCCTCCACTTT	CASSKTGGRAHNSPLHF
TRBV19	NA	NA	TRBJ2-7	TGTGCCAGTACCGCGGACGGGGCCTACGAGCAGTACTTC	CASTADGAYEQYF
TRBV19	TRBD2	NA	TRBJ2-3	TGTGCCAGTAGTACACTGACTAGCGGGAGTGCAGATACGCAGTATTTT	CASSTLTSGSADTQYF
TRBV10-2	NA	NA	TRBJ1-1	TGCGCCAGCAGTGTGCGCAGGGGTGAAGCTTTCTTT	CASSVRRGEAFF
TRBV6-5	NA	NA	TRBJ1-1	TGTGCCAGCAGTAACGGGAACAGGGCACCTGAAGCTTTCTTT	CASSNGNRAPEAFF
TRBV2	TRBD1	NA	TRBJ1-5	TGTGCCAGCGGACAGGGCCCTCGACCCCAGCATTTT	CASGQGPRPQHF
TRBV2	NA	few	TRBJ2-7	TGTGCCAGCAGTCCTAGACAGGCCGAGCAGTACTTC	CASSPRQAEQYF
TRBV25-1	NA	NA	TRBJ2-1	TGTGCCAGCAGTGAGCCCGGGACTCTGAGCCATGAGCAGTTCTTC	CASSEPGTLSHEQFF
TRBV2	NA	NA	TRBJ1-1	TGTGCCAGAAGTAAACGGGACTTGGGCACTGAAGCTTTCTTT	CARSKRDLGTEAFF
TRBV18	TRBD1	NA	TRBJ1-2	TGTGCCAGCTCACCCCTAAATCCAGGGGGAGAAGCTAACTATGGCTACACCTTC	CASSPLNPGGEANYGYTF
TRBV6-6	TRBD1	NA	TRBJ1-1	TGTGCCAGCACTCTGACAGGGGGTGACACTGAAGCTTTCTTT	CASTLTGGDTEAFF
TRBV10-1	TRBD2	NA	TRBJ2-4	TGCGCCAGCAGTGAGGCTACTAGCGGGAATCCAAACATTCAGTACTTC	CASSEATSGNPNIQYF